Below are 30 T cell receptor beta chains sequenced from a single sample in a study of Graves' ophthalmopathy and Graves' hyperthyroidism. Amplifying from RNA transcripts, the study obtained TCR beta CDR3 regions. First-round RT-PCR with HTBI primers preceded a second-round multiplex PCR. In TCRdb, the multiplex PCR reads were re-called with MiXCR into one record per CDR3 protein. The sample holds over a million distinct CDR3 sequences, around a third seen once. The sequenced sample was peripheral blood or thyroid tissue (not recorded which). These TCRs come from an adult man with Graves' hyperthyroidism.

This clonotype was picked up a small number of times. This chain uses TRBV5-1 with TRBJ1-1, with D possibly being TRBD1 (5 bases). The CDR3 covers 13 residues. Trimming left V 5 bases short and J 3 bases short, with 11 bases between. The V gene's germline CDR1 is SGHRS and CDR2 YFSETQ. The CDR3, as DNA: TGCGCCAGCAGACGTGACAGTTACACTGAAGCTTTCTTT. Its protein product is CASRRDSYTEAFF.

Many counts were recorded for this clonotype. This chain joins TRBV9 and TRBJ1-3, with TRBD1 matching 7 bases. The CDR3 runs 17 residues. Germline V lookup: CDR1 SGDLS, CDR2 YYNGEE. V lost 3 bases to trimming and J lost 0 bases; unmatched junction nucleotides: 9. CDR3: CASSAGMDRSSGNTIYF. The CDR3, as DNA: TGTGCCAGCAGCGCGGGGATGGACAGGAGCTCTGGAAACACCATATATTTT.

This sequence joins TRBV12-3 or TRBV12-4 and TRBJ2-6, with 10 bases lining up with TRBD1. The CDR3 extends over 18 amino acids. Germline trimming cut 5 bases from V and 2 bases from J; bases unmatched to any gene: 9. The CDR3 reads CASSLGQGIGAGANVLTF. CDR3 DNA sequence: TGTGCCAGCAGTCTGGGACAGGGGATCGGCGCTGGGGCCAACGTCCTGACTTTC.

This clonotype was counted many times. This sequence joins TRBV5-1 and TRBJ2-7; D remains unclear. The CDR3 contains 15 residues. V was cut by 6 bases and J by 1 base, with 17 bases left in between. Germline lookup yields CDR1 SGHRS and CDR2 YFSETQ. The DNA for the CDR3 is TGCGCCAGCACTAAGACCATGGACGGTTCCTACGAGCAGTACTTC. Its translation: CASTKTMDGSYEQYF.

With regard to this clonotype: An end of the junction differs from the germline gene, which may be a read error. The V and J genes are TRBV10-3 and TRBJ2-5; a possible D gene is TRBD2 (7 bases). There are 15 residues in the CDR3. Germline CDR1 is ENHRY and CDR2 is SYGVKD. In DNA, the CDR3 is TGTGCCAGCAGTTACGGGGGGCTTTCTGGAGAGACCCAGTACTTC. It encodes CASSYGGLSGETQYF.

V usage is TRBV3-1 and J usage is TRBJ2-7; TRBD2 is a possible D gene (5 bases). V gave up 7 bases and J gave up 2 bases, with 15 bases separating them. Germline V gene lookup returns CDR1 LGHDT and CDR2 YNNKEL (reference sequence). This CDR3 comprises 14 residues. In DNA form, the CDR3 reads TGTGCCAGCACCTACTTAGCGCGACCCTACGAGCAGTACTTC. It is translated as CASTYLARPYEQYF.

The CDR3 nucleotides read TGTGCCAGCAGTCCATGGACAGGGGGCGTGAACACTGAAGCTTTCTTT. It translates to CASSPWTGGVNTEAFF. This chain joins TRBV12-3 or TRBV12-4 and TRBJ1-1; 11 nucleotides line up with TRBD1. V was pared by 5 bases and J by 0 bases, with 5 bases of the junction left unmatched. The CDR3 sequence is 16 residues long.

The V gene is TRBV20-1, the J gene TRBJ1-1; maybe TRBD1 (5 bases). The germline CDR1 and CDR2 sequences are DFQATT and SNEGSKA (reference sequence). The V and J ends lost 2 bases and 5 bases respectively, with 9 bases between them. There are 12 residues in the CDR3. Here the CDR3 DNA reads TGCAGTGCTAGACCCGGGGGTACTGAAGCTTTCTTT. As protein: CSARPGGTEAFF.

This clonotype was observed many times. The V and J genes are TRBV29-1 and TRBJ1-2; D not resolved. Germline lookup yields CDR1 SQVTM and CDR2 ANQGSEA. Between the trimmed V and J ends, which lost 5 bases and 8 bases, there was a span of 12 bases. The CDR3 has 11 amino acids. The CDR3 sequence is CSVPHGLGYTF. CDR3 nucleotide sequence: TGCAGCGTTCCGCACGGCCTAGGCTACACCTTC.

This clonotype came up many times. The rearrangement links TRBV7-2 to TRBJ2-3, with 10 bases matching TRBD2. CDR3 length: 15 amino acids. Germline CDR1 reads SGHTA; CDR2 reads FQGNSA. Trimming took 5 bases from V and 8 from J; bases not matched to a gene: 10. The CDR3 here is CASSVSGGDALTQYF. Here the CDR3 DNA reads TGTGCCAGCAGCGTGAGCGGGGGGGATGCCCTTACGCAGTATTTT.

This chain links TRBV7-9 with TRBJ1-4; the D is unclear. This CDR3 is 14 amino acids long. Trimming pared 1 base from V and 8 bases from J, leaving 11 bases between. Germline CDR1 SEHNR, CDR2 FQNEAQ (reference sequence). DNA of the CDR3: TGTGCCAGCAGCTTAGAGGAAGGCTACGAAAAACTGTTTTTT. It yields the protein CASSLEEGYEKLFF.

The table lists this clonotype with a few counts. The chain combines TRBV7-2 with TRBJ2-7; 9 nucleotides line up with TRBD1. Germline assignment: CDR1 SGHTA and CDR2 FQGNSA. Losses at the gene ends were 1 base for V and 6 bases for J; bases not matched to a gene: 4. The CDR3 totals 14 residues. The chain's CDR3 is CASSLGLQGAEQYF. In DNA, the CDR3 is TGTGCCAGCAGCTTAGGGTTACAGGGGGCCGAGCAGTACTTC.

V is TRBV20-1 and J is TRBJ1-2, with D possibly matching TRBD1 (6 bases). The V gene's germline CDR1 is DFQATT and CDR2 SNEGSKA (reference sequence). This CDR3 contains 14 residues. Trimming pared 6 bases from V and 6 bases from J, leaving 20 bases between. The CDR3 protein is CSAPSPGHGDGYTF. CDR3 nucleotide sequence: TGCAGTGCACCGTCCCCGGGACACGGAGATGGCTACACCTTC.

As DNA, the CDR3 is TGCAGCGCAGTCCCGGGACAGGGGGCTGGGACCCAGCATTTT. Protein product: CSAVPGQGAGTQHF. The J gene is TRBJ1-5, the V gene TRBV29-1; 12 bases map to TRBD1. Germline CDR1 is SQVTM and CDR2 is ANQGSEA. The CDR3 covers 14 residues. J gave up 11 bases and V 7 bases, and 12 bases lay outside the gene matches.

The rearrangement joins TRBV10-3 to TRBJ1-5; D call uncertain. Trimming removed 7 bases from V and 13 bases from J, with 5 bases in between. Germline lookup yields CDR1 ENHRY and CDR2 SYGVKD. The CDR3 contains 8 residues. The CDR3 loop reads CAITTQHF. The CDR3 nucleotides read TGTGCCATCACGACACAGCATTTT.

This chain uses TRBV4-3 with TRBJ2-5, with D perhaps matching TRBD1 (6 bases). V was shortened by 5 bases and J by 1 base, with 14 bases between the two germline ends. Per germline, CDR1 LGHNA and CDR2 YSLEER. The length of the CDR3 is 15 residues. CDR3 residues: CASSKAYRAQETQYF. The CDR3 bases are TGCGCCAGCAGCAAAGCCTACAGGGCCCAAGAGACCCAGTACTTC.

This rearrangement joins TRBV11-2 to TRBJ2-7; 9 bases map to TRBD2. Trimming took 3 bases from V and 5 from J; bases not matched to a gene: 8. The V gene's germline CDR1 is SGHAT and CDR2 FQNNGV. CDR3 length: 15 amino acids. The CDR3 region has the DNA TGTGCCAGCAGCTTGCTAGCGGGGCCCGGGGACGAGCAGTACTTC. This encodes CASSLLAGPGDEQYF.

Worth noting for this clonotype: Compared with germline, one end of the junction differs, possibly owing to a read error. V gene TRBV5-1 combines with J gene TRBJ2-2; D is undetermined. CDR3 length equals 16 residues. Germline V CDR1 and CDR2: SGHRS, YFSETQ. The CDR3 spells CASSPVQKPNTGELFF. The CDR3 nucleotides read TGTGCCAGCAGCCCGGTGCAGAAACCGAACACCGGGGAGCTGTTTTTT. The full variable domain, rest sourced from reference TRBV5-1 and TRBJ2-2, is KAGVTQTPRYLIKTRGQQVTLSCSPISGHRSVSWYQQTPGQGLQFLFEYFSETQRNKGNFPGRFSGRQFSNSRSEMNVSTLELGDSALYLCASSPVQKPNTGELFFGEGSRLTVL.

This clonotype showed up just a few times. This chain joins TRBV25-1 and TRBJ2-3, with 10 bases identical to TRBD1. V gave up 4 bases and J gave up 4 bases; unmatched junction bases: 5. The CDR3 covers 15 residues. Germline assignment: CDR1 MGHDK and CDR2 SYGVNS. The CDR3 sequence: CASSGDRGLSDTQYF. The DNA for the CDR3 is TGTGCCAGCAGTGGGGACAGGGGCCTTTCAGATACGCAGTATTTT.

This clonotype appeared a single time. Since a much larger clone is just one base distant, this may be a read error. The chain has TRBV5-1 and TRBJ1-1; D is undetermined. The germline V gene encodes CDR1 SGHRS and CDR2 YFSETQ. The CDR3 contains 18 residues. CDR3 sequence (DNA): TGCGCCAGCAGCCCGGCGGGTCGAAGCGAGCAAATGAACACTGAAGCTTCCTTT. Protein: CASSPAGRSEQMNTEASF.

This clonotype was observed a handful of times. The chain recombines TRBV3-1 with TRBJ1-4; 7 bases are shared with TRBD1. The germline V gene has CDR1 LGHDT and CDR2 YNNKEL (reference sequence). CDR3 length: 14 residues. Trimming removed 5 bases from V and 7 bases from J; junction bases left unmatched: 7. The CDR3 spells CASSAGTVSEKLFF. The CDR3, as DNA: TGTGCCAGCAGCGCAGGGACAGTTTCTGAAAAACTGTTTTTT.

A single count supports this clonotype. The chain has TRBV19 and TRBJ2-7, with no clear D. The closer fit of TRBJ2-1 to the DNA end suggests the J call may be wrong. This CDR3 has 13 amino acids. The germline CDR1 and CDR2 sequences are LNHDA and SQIVND (reference sequence). The CDR3 coding sequence is TGTGCCAGCAAGGTAGAAGGGATCAATGAGCAGTTCTTC. Translation: CASKVEGINEQFF.

The V and J genes are TRBV20-1 and TRBJ2-3; D is unresolved. With 3 bases removed from V and 5 bases from J, the gap between germline ends came to 15 bases. The CDR3 consists of 14 residues. CDR1 is DFQATT, CDR2 SNEGSKA, per germline (reference sequence). The DNA of the CDR3 is TGCAGTGCTAGGTCGCGGCCGCCGGGAGATACGCAGTATTTT. It translates to CSARSRPPGDTQYF.

This chain joins TRBV10-3 and TRBJ2-7; possibly TRBD2 for D (6 bases). Trimming pared 3 bases from V and 0 bases from J, leaving 24 bases between. There are 19 residues in the CDR3. Germline assignment: CDR1 ENHRY and CDR2 SYGVKD. As DNA, the CDR3 is TGTGCCATCAGTGACGTGGGCCCCGGGGGTCGGGCTGACTCCTACGAGCAGTACTTC. This codes for CAISDVGPGGRADSYEQYF.

In its sample, this clonotype was seen many times. Here the CDR3 reads CSVEGGQGNQPQHF. Here the CDR3 DNA reads TGCAGCGTTGAAGGGGGACAGGGTAATCAGCCCCAGCATTTT. V is TRBV29-1 and J is TRBJ1-5; TRBD1 aligns across 9 bases. V dropped 1 base and J dropped 4; count of bases not matched to a gene: 2. The CDR3 has 14 amino acids. Germline assignment: CDR1 SQVTM and CDR2 ANQGSEA.

This clonotype came up a few times. The CDR3 is CASSRTFASLQTTGNTIYF. The CDR3 coding sequence is TGCGCCAGCAGCCGCACCTTCGCATCCTTACAAACCACTGGAAACACCATATATTTT. The chain couples TRBV5-1 to TRBJ1-3; D call uncertain. The V end was cut by 4 bases, the J end by 2 bases, with 25 bases between. The CDR3 extends over 19 amino acids. Germline assignment: CDR1 SGHRS and CDR2 YFSETQ. Drawing the rest from reference TRBV5-1 and TRBJ1-3, the complete variable domain is KAGVTQTPRYLIKTRGQQVTLSCSPISGHRSVSWYQQTPGQGLQFLFEYFSETQRNKGNFPGRFSGRQFSNSRSEMNVSTLELGDSALYLCASSRTFASLQTTGNTIYFGEGSWLTVV.

This clonotype showed up many times. As DNA, the CDR3 is TGCAGTGCTAGAGATGTGCGGGGGAGGGAGACCCAGTACTTC. Translation: CSARDVRGRETQYF. V gene TRBV20-1 combines with J gene TRBJ2-5; TRBD2 agrees at 7 bases. The V gene's germline CDR1 is DFQATT and CDR2 SNEGSKA (reference sequence). V lost 0 bases, J lost 5 bases, and 6 bases stayed unmatched. The CDR3 spans 14 residues.

This clonotype was detected only a few times. The CDR3 loop is CASIRERNQPQHF. The CDR3 region has the DNA TGTGCCAGCATTCGAGAGAGAAATCAGCCCCAGCATTTT. The chain has TRBV6-1 and TRBJ1-5, with D unclear. In germline, CDR1 is MNHNS, CDR2 SASEGT. CDR3 length: 13 amino acids. V was trimmed by 7 bases and J by 4 bases, leaving 11 bases between them.

This clonotype has at least ten counts. This chain joins TRBV5-5 and TRBJ1-2; no firm D call. CDR1 and CDR2 from the germline V gene are SGHKS and YYEKEE (reference sequence). The CDR3 runs 12 residues. V shed 5 bases and J shed 7 bases, with 12 bases lying between them. The CDR3 sequence: CASSTPTPGYTF. CDR3 sequence (DNA): TGTGCCAGCAGTACGCCGACCCCTGGCTACACCTTC.

V usage is TRBV7-6 and J usage is TRBJ1-4; D perhaps matches TRBD1 (6 bases). The CDR3 extends over 14 amino acids. Germline loops: CDR1 SGHVS, CDR2 FNYEAQ. V was clipped by 8 bases and J by 8 bases, with 18 bases between them. The CDR3 loop is CASSPQRTAEKLFF. In DNA form, the CDR3 reads TGTGCCAGCTCACCCCAAAGGACAGCCGAAAAACTGTTTTTT.